These 31 T cell receptor beta chains share one sample of origin, sequenced in a study of technical replicates of blood from several donors. TCRdb's copy holds only in-frame clones and misses some; the assay was immunoSEQ multiplex PCR. The data show 60,000 to 80,000 clones, with just over 90% seen just once and 4.7% held by the top ten. The sequenced sample was PBMCs. The origin of the receptors is a human donor in good health. Some clones in this sample may be carry-over from other donors' samples.

This chain links TRBV4-1 with TRBJ2-7, with D unclear. The ends were cut back, 3 bases at V and 0 bases at J, with 12 bases in the middle. The CDR3 contains 15 residues. CDR1 MGHRA and CDR2 YSYEKL come from the germline V gene. In DNA, the CDR3 is TGCGCCAGCAGCCATACCGCCGCGAGCTCCTACGAGCAGTACTTC. Its translation is CASSHTAASSYEQYF.

This clone was recorded only once. This chain connects TRBV5-1 to TRBJ2-3; D may be TRBD1 (6 bases). Germline CDR1 SGHRS, CDR2 YFSETQ. This CDR3 is built from 12 residues. The V end was cut by 4 bases, the J end by 7 bases, with 10 bases between. CDR3 DNA sequence: TGCGCCAGCAGCCTTGGACAGAATACGCAGTATTTT. It is translated as CASSLGQNTQYF.

This sequence joins TRBV29-1 and TRBJ2-1; 10 nucleotides align to TRBD2. This CDR3 region has 17 residues. Trimming removed 5 bases from V and 4 bases from J; junction bases left unmatched: 14. Germline V gives CDR1 SQVTM, CDR2 ANQGSEA. The CDR3 DNA is TGCAGCGTTCCCGCGACAGGGTGGACTAGCGGATACAATGAGCAGTTCTTC. Its translation is CSVPATGWTSGYNEQFF.

The V gene is TRBV9, the J gene TRBJ2-1, with a tentative D call TRBD2 (6 bases). The CDR3 consists of 15 residues. Germline assignment: CDR1 SGDLS and CDR2 YYNGEE. Trimming pared 0 bases from V and 4 bases from J, leaving 11 bases between. The CDR3 loop is CASSVAGETYNEQFF. Here the CDR3 DNA reads TGTGCCAGCAGCGTAGCGGGGGAGACTTACAATGAGCAGTTCTTC.

The chain is built from TRBV15 and TRBJ2-5, with TRBD2 matching over 7 bases. Trimming removed 5 bases from V and 5 bases from J; junction bases left unmatched: 11. Germline V gives CDR1 LNHNV, CDR2 YYDKDF (reference sequence). The CDR3 has 15 residues. The CDR3 is CATSPRLAAEETQYF. DNA for the CDR3: TGTGCCACCAGCCCAAGACTAGCAGCTGAGGAGACCCAGTACTTC.

The chain carries TRBV10-2 and TRBJ2-2; 7 bases are a match to TRBD1. The CDR3 consists of 15 residues. The V gene's germline CDR1 is WSHSY and CDR2 SAAADI. With 6 bases clipped from V and 4 bases from J, the junction kept 8 bases outside the gene matches. The CDR3 loop is CASSVRDSFTGELFF. Here the CDR3 DNA reads TGCGCCAGCAGCGTCCGGGACAGCTTCACCGGGGAGCTGTTTTTT.

The chain recombines TRBV19 with TRBJ2-3; 9 positions match TRBD2. The junction had 3 bases not matched to a gene; V was cut back by 7 bases and J by 1 base. Germline V gene sequence: CDR1 LNHDA, CDR2 SQIVND (reference sequence). The CDR3 is made up of 14 amino acids. CDR3 protein: CASKREDGTDTQYF. For the CDR3, the DNA is TGTGCCAGTAAGCGGGAGGACGGCACAGATACGCAGTATTTT.

The rearrangement uses TRBV10-3 and TRBJ1-2; 7 bases line up with TRBD1. This CDR3 has 17 residues. CDR1 and CDR2 (germline): ENHRY, SYGVKD. With V trimmed by 4 bases and J by 3 bases, 14 bases remained unmatched. The CDR3 coding sequence is TGTGCCATCAGTGGGATCAGGGCTGGGCAGGGGGACTATGGCTACACCTTC. As protein: CAISGIRAGQGDYGYTF.

This clone has a single count. As DNA, the CDR3 is TGCGCCAGCAGCTTCACGGGGGGGGACAATGAGCAGTTCTTC. Translation: CASSFTGGDNEQFF. The chain joins TRBV5-1 to TRBJ2-1; 8 positions agree with TRBD2. The length of the CDR3 is 14 residues. From germline, CDR1 is SGHRS and CDR2 YFSETQ. J gave up 5 bases and V 2 bases, and 3 bases lay outside the gene matches.

This sequence joins TRBV19 and TRBJ2-3, with D uncertain. Germline V gene data show CDR1 as LNHDA and CDR2 as SQIVND (reference sequence). CDR3 length: 16 residues. Trimming removed 4 bases at V and 2 bases at J, with 16 bases between. The CDR3 nucleotides are TGTGCCAGTAGTAATCTAGTCGACTCACACACAGATACGCAGTATTTT. It translates to CASSNLVDSHTDTQYF.

The chain links TRBV7-6 to TRBJ2-5, with 7 bases fitting TRBD2. V shed 5 bases, J shed 6 bases, and the junction held 18 bases outside the gene matches. The CDR3 runs 17 residues. Germline CDR1 reads SGHVS; CDR2 reads FNYEAQ. CDR3 loop: CASSEERGRRGWKTQYF. The CDR3 DNA reads TGTGCCAGCAGCGAAGAGCGGGGCCGGCGGGGGTGGAAGACCCAGTACTTC.

The chain recombines TRBV6-5 with TRBJ2-2; 10 bases are shared with TRBD2. J was trimmed by 4 bases and V by 6 bases; bases with no gene match: 5. The CDR3 extends over 15 amino acids. The V gene's germline CDR1 is MNHEY and CDR2 SVGAGI. CDR3 region: CASSPSGSGTGELFF. As DNA, the CDR3 is TGTGCCAGCAGCCCTAGCGGGAGTGGCACCGGGGAGCTGTTTTTT.

This rearrangement joins TRBV7-9 to TRBJ1-1; D is uncertain. Trimming stripped 2 bases from V and 4 bases from J, with 14 bases between. This CDR3 is 15 amino acids long. Germline V gene data show CDR1 as SEHNR and CDR2 as FQNEAQ (reference sequence). The CDR3 nucleotides are TGTGCCAGCAGCTTATTAACAGCAGTTGGCACTGAAGCTTTCTTT. Its translation: CASSLLTAVGTEAFF.

V usage is TRBV4-1 and J usage is TRBJ2-7, with 12 nucleotides matching TRBD2. V was clipped by 4 bases and J by 9 bases; unmatched bases: 25. Germline V CDR1 and CDR2: MGHRA, YSYEKL. The CDR3 spans 20 residues. The CDR3 DNA reads as TGCGCCAGCAGCCGCCTCCCGGGGACTCCTAGCGGGGGGGACTACGTCGGGCAGTACTTC. It specifies CASSRLPGTPSGGDYVGQYF.

The rearrangement uses TRBV15 and TRBJ1-4; perhaps TRBD1 as D (6 bases). Trimming stripped 5 bases from V and 7 bases from J, with 14 bases between. The CDR3 is 14 residues long. Germline V gene sequence: CDR1 LNHNV, CDR2 YYDKDF (reference sequence). The CDR3 DNA is TGTGCCACCAGCCTAAGGGGGAGAGGTGAAAAACTGTTTTTT. It codes for CATSLRGRGEKLFF.

The V gene is TRBV7-9, the J gene TRBJ2-3, with D perhaps TRBD2 (5 bases). Trimming left V 5 bases short and J 6 bases short, with 24 bases between. This CDR3 has 17 amino acids. Germline V gives CDR1 SEHNR, CDR2 FQNEAQ (reference sequence). The CDR3 spells CASSPTQAPGFLDTQYF. For the CDR3, the DNA is TGTGCCAGCAGCCCTACCCAGGCTCCGGGATTTTTGGATACGCAGTATTTT.

The rearrangement links TRBV5-1 to TRBJ2-1, with TRBD2 matching over 10 bases. V gave up 4 bases and J gave up 3 bases; unmatched junction bases: 7. The CDR3 is 16 residues long. Per the germline V gene, CDR1 is SGHRS and CDR2 is YFSETQ. The CDR3 loop reads CASSPLAGGVYNEQFF. In DNA form, the CDR3 reads TGCGCCAGCAGCCCGTTAGCGGGGGGTGTCTACAATGAGCAGTTCTTC.

This chain uses TRBV18 with TRBJ2-1; D is ambiguous. Germline V gene data show CDR1 as KGHSH and CDR2 as LQKENI. V gave up 3 bases and J gave up 2 bases, with 8 bases separating them. CDR3 length: 14 amino acids. The CDR3 bases are TGTGCCAGCTCACCCTCCGAGGCCTACAATGAGCAGTTCTTC. Translating gives CASSPSEAYNEQFF.

V usage is TRBV4-1 and J usage is TRBJ2-2; TRBD1 aligns across 7 bases. Trimming cost V 7 bases and J 4 bases; bases outside gene matches: 6. Germline V CDR1 and CDR2: MGHRA, YSYEKL. The CDR3 extends over 14 amino acids. The CDR3 DNA reads as TGCGCCAGCACAGGGACAGTAAGCACCGGGGAGCTGTTTTTT. Encoded protein: CASTGTVSTGELFF.

The chain uses TRBV4-1 and TRBJ2-7, with D unresolved. Between the trimmed V and J ends, which lost 0 bases and 4 bases, there was a span of 13 bases. The germline V gene encodes CDR1 MGHRA and CDR2 YSYEKL. The CDR3 consists of 15 residues. This CDR3 reads CASSQDPSADYEQYF. In DNA form, the CDR3 reads TGCGCCAGCAGCCAAGATCCATCTGCAGATTACGAGCAGTACTTC.

This clone has a handful of counts. The genes are TRBV6-5 and TRBJ1-1, with D tentatively TRBD1 (6 bases). CDR3 length: 12 amino acids. Germline CDR1 and CDR2: MNHEY and SVGAGI. V lost 6 bases to trimming and J lost 1 base, with 6 bases between them. The CDR3 coding sequence is TGTGCCAGCAGGACAGGGAACACTGAAGCTTTCTTT. Translated, it gives CASRTGNTEAFF.

J is TRBJ2-5 and V is TRBV19; the match to TRBD2 covers 13 bases. The CDR3 runs to 15 residues. CDR1 is LNHDA and CDR2 is SQIVND in the germline V gene (reference sequence). V shed 10 bases, J shed 4 bases, and the junction held 9 bases outside the gene matches. DNA of the CDR3: TGTGCCACCACACCGGGACTAGCGGGACTAGAGACCCAGTACTTC. It codes for CATTPGLAGLETQYF.

This rearrangement joins TRBV29-1 to TRBJ2-1; 8 bases line up with TRBD1. The ends lost 6 bases at V and 8 bases at J; junction bases unmatched: 9. This CDR3 region has 13 residues. The V gene's germline CDR1 is SQVTM and CDR2 ANQGSEA. The CDR3 DNA reads TGCAGCGTCGCCTGGGACAGGATCGATGAGCAGTTCTTC. Protein: CSVAWDRIDEQFF.

J is TRBJ1-4 and V is TRBV2; TRBD1 aligns across 7 bases. J lost 0 bases, V lost 8 bases, and 6 bases had no gene match. Germline V gene sequence: CDR1 SNHLY, CDR2 FYNNEI. This CDR3 has 15 amino acids. CDR3 sequence: CASLITGATNEKLFF. For the CDR3, the DNA is TGTGCCAGCCTTATCACAGGGGCAACTAATGAAAAACTGTTTTTT.

This rearrangement joins TRBV29-1 to TRBJ2-7, with 7 bases fitting TRBD1. V shed 0 bases and J 3 bases; nucleotides not matched to a gene: 8. Germline CDR1 is SQVTM and CDR2 is ANQGSEA. The CDR3 covers 15 residues. CDR3 nucleotide sequence: TGCAGCGTTGAAGACATGCGCCCAGGGGGCTACGAGCAGTACTTC. Translated: CSVEDMRPGGYEQYF.

The V call is TRBV6-4, the J call TRBJ2-1, with 7 bases that match TRBD2. V shed 5 bases, J shed 3 bases, and the junction held 13 bases outside the gene matches. This CDR3 is built from 17 residues. Per the germline V gene, CDR1 is MRHNA and CDR2 is SNTAGT. The CDR3 protein is CASSPRPRGSYYNEQFF. In nucleotides, the CDR3 is TGTGCCAGCAGTCCTCGGCCGCGGGGGAGCTACTACAATGAGCAGTTCTTC.

The rearrangement joins TRBV2 to TRBJ2-3; D perhaps matches TRBD2 (6 bases). Trimming shortened V by 6 bases and J by 2 bases, and 15 bases separated the two germline ends. CDR1 is SNHLY and CDR2 is FYNNEI in the germline V gene. The CDR3 contains 15 residues. The CDR3 DNA reads as TGTGCCAGCAGGCGCCCGGGACTTCCCACAGATACGCAGTATTTT. Translated, it gives CASRRPGLPTDTQYF.

The chain has TRBV6-5 and TRBJ2-7; 8 bases agree with TRBD1. The germline V gene encodes CDR1 MNHEY and CDR2 SVGAGI. V shed 5 bases and J 4 bases; nucleotides not matched to a gene: 7. CDR3 size: 14 residues. This CDR3 is CASSTDREAYEQYF. The CDR3 DNA sequence: TGTGCCAGCAGTACGGACAGGGAGGCTTACGAGCAGTACTTC.

V is TRBV18 and J is TRBJ1-1; tentative D call: TRBD1 (5 bases). V was cut by 6 bases and J by 1 base, with 9 bases left in between. This CDR3 region has 13 residues. Per germline, CDR1 KGHSH and CDR2 LQKENI. This chain's CDR3 is CASSLTANTEAFF. Here the CDR3 DNA reads TGTGCCAGCTCGCTGACAGCGAACACTGAAGCTTTCTTT.

The J gene is TRBJ1-6, the V gene TRBV30; D not resolved. The CDR3 extends over 14 amino acids. Looked up from germline, CDR1 is GTSNPN and CDR2 is SVGIG (reference sequence). With 4 bases removed from V and 4 bases from J, the gap between germline ends came to 11 bases. The CDR3 here is CAWKPGSYNSPLHF. In nucleotides, the CDR3 is TGTGCCTGGAAACCTGGCTCGTATAATTCACCCCTCCACTTT. Full variable domain (remainder filled in from reference TRBV30 and TRBJ1-6): SQTIHQWPATLVQPVGSPLSLECTVEGTSNPNLYWYRQAAGRGLQLLFYSVGIGQISSEVPQNLSASRPQDRQFILSSKKLLLSDSGFYLCAWKPGSYNSPLHFGNGTRLTVT.

V is TRBV19 and J is TRBJ1-2; 9 bases align to TRBD1. The CDR3 is 16 amino acids. CDR1 and CDR2 (germline): LNHDA, SQIVND (reference sequence). Unmatched junction bases numbered 13, after V lost 4 bases and J lost 7 bases. CDR3 DNA sequence: TGTGCCAGTAGTAGAGGGATCCTCGGGACAGGGTTTGGCTACACCTTC. It specifies CASSRGILGTGFGYTF.